This TCR beta chain appears in the sequencing data of a study of CD8+ T cells in alopecia areata. Findings and caveats of the study: Scalp lesions, especially in alopecia totalis/universalis, had higher clonality than normal scalp.

V was trimmed by 7 bases and J by 4 bases, leaving 23 bases between them. Germline CDR1 reads SGHAT; CDR2 reads FQNNGV. The CDR3 is 16 amino acids. This sample's treatment: oral pan-JAK inhibitor, 5-10 mg twice daily. Alopecia areata patients gave lesional scalp punch biopsies and peripheral blood samples. Starting from PBMCs, sorting isolated CD4+ and CD8+ T cells. Following extraction, RNA underwent reverse transcription to cDNA, which served as the sequencing template. Profiling relied on immunoSEQ multiplex PCR, and the TCRdb table lists in-frame clones only, not all of them. Found here are about 200,000 clones, 35% to 45% of them singletons; the top ten hold 0.4% to 0.55%. To note about this clone: Its antigen is unidentified.

The sample here was CD4+ T cells sorted from blood, taken at roughly week 30, from a patient treated with tofacitinib. This TCR was sampled from a human donor with alopecia areata. This chain links TRBV11-2 with TRBJ2-7; no reliable D call. CDR3 amino acids: CASMSLFRVAKYEQYF. The CDR3 nucleotides are TGTGCCAGCATGTCTCTGTTTCGTGTGGCCAAGTACGAGCAGTACTTC.